Below, one T cell receptor beta chain is given with its context. The data derive from a study of blood T cell repertoires in COVID-19. The overall study: Acute-phase and convalescent COVID-19 samples originated in the United States, Italy and Spain. PBMCs, B-cell-depleted T cells, or T cells were the source of the cDNA or gDNA that made up the material.

The method was immunoSEQ multiplex PCR; TCRdb's version includes in-frame clones alone and lacks a portion of them. Here the sample spans around 500,000 clones, roughly 90% being singletons. The CDR3 is 12 amino acids. The V segment lost 5 bases and the J segment 7 bases; nucleotides outside the gene matches: 2. In germline, CDR1 is SGDLS, CDR2 YYNGEE. Sequenced: PBMCs or T cells enriched from blood (not recorded which). The TCR comes from a woman in her thirties or forties who had recovered from COVID-19. J is TRBJ2-2 and V is TRBV9, with 7 bases identical to TRBD1. CDR3 sequence: CASRQGYGELFF. As DNA, the CDR3 is TGTGCCAGCAGACAGGGGTACGGGGAGCTGTTTTTT.